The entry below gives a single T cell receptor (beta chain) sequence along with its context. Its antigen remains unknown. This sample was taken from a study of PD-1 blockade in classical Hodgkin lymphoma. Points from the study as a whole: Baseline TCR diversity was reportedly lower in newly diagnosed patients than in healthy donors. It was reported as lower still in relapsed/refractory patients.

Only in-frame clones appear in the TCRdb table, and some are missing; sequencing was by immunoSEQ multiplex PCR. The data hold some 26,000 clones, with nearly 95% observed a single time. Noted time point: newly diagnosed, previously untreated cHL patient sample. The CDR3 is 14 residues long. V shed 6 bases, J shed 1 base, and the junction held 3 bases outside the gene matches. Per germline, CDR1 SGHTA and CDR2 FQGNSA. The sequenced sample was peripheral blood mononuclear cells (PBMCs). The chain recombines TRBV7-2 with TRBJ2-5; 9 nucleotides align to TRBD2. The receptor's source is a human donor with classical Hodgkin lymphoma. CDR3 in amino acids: CASRRGGRQETQYF. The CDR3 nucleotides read TGTGCCAGCAGGCGGGGGGGGCGCCAAGAGACCCAGTACTTC.